The 31 T cell receptor beta chains reported below all come from one sample, sequenced in a study of response to subunit inactivated influenza vaccine. TCRdb used MiXCR to reprocess the RT-PCR reads, holding one entry per CDR3 protein. The sample shows around 470,000 distinct CDR3 sequences, approximately 7.7% of them seen only once. The material was PBMCs from blood, obtained around 25 months after vaccination. The source of these receptors is a man between 50 and 75 years old who received an inactivated influenza vaccine.

This clonotype was counted between two and nine times. The chain has TRBV19 and TRBJ2-5; 10 bases line up with TRBD2. Trimming removed 7 bases from V and 3 bases from J; junction bases left unmatched: 2. The CDR3 extends over 13 amino acids. The germline V gene has CDR1 LNHDA and CDR2 SQIVND (reference sequence). CDR3 loop: CASTTSGKETQYF. DNA for the CDR3: TGTGCCAGTACAACTAGCGGGAAAGAGACCCAGTACTTC.

The rearrangement links TRBV19 to TRBJ2-4; D may be TRBD1 (6 bases). The CDR3 consists of 15 residues. V gave up 7 bases and J gave up 0 bases, with 13 bases separating them. Germline V gives CDR1 LNHDA, CDR2 SQIVND (reference sequence). CDR3 loop: CASTAGGLAKNIQYF. The CDR3 bases are TGTGCCAGTACCGCTGGGGGCCTAGCCAAAAACATTCAGTACTTC.

The CDR3, as DNA: TGTGCCAGCAGCCGATCCCTATTTGATAGAAACACTGAAGCTTTCTTT. Translated, it gives CASSRSLFDRNTEAFF. The chain carries TRBV6-2 or TRBV6-3 and TRBJ1-1; D gene ambiguous. There are 16 residues in the CDR3. Trimming stripped 6 bases from V and 2 bases from J, with 19 bases between. The germline V gene encodes CDR1 MNHEY and CDR2 SVGEGT.

This chain joins TRBV9 and TRBJ1-1; D is unresolved. V lost 0 bases and J lost 2, with 17 bases in between. CDR3 length equals 17 residues. The germline CDR1 and CDR2 sequences are SGDLS and YYNGEE. The CDR3 nucleotides read TGTGCCAGCAGCGTAGAGGCCGGATTGGGCGGAAACACTGAAGCTTTCTTT. Its protein product is CASSVEAGLGGNTEAFF.

J is TRBJ1-2 and V is TRBV6-1; 9 nucleotides match TRBD1. Unmatched junction bases numbered 9, after V lost 3 bases and J lost 4 bases. Germline values: CDR1 MNHNS, CDR2 SASEGT. The CDR3 extends over 16 amino acids. Written as DNA, the CDR3 is TGTGCCAGCAGTGAGGCGGGACAGGGTTTTGGCTATGGCTACACCTTC. The encoded protein is CASSEAGQGFGYGYTF.

V and J are TRBV27 and TRBJ2-1, with 8 bases aligning to TRBD1. The CDR3 extends over 15 amino acids. V lost 5 bases, J lost 4 bases, and 7 bases stayed unmatched. From germline, CDR1 is MNHEY and CDR2 SMNVEV (reference sequence). In DNA, the CDR3 is TGTGCCAGCAGTCCCACCCGACAGGGGTACAATGAGCAGTTCTTC. This sequence encodes CASSPTRQGYNEQFF.

This sequence joins TRBV5-1 and TRBJ2-2; no definite D call. Germline values: CDR1 SGHRS, CDR2 YFSETQ. The V gene lost 6 bases and the J gene lost 4 bases, with 19 bases spanning the gap. The CDR3 sequence is 16 residues long. The CDR3 spells CASTPIDMARTGELFF. In DNA, the CDR3 is TGCGCCAGCACCCCTATTGACATGGCTCGCACCGGGGAGCTGTTTTTT.

This clonotype has just a few counts. The V call is TRBV2, the J call TRBJ2-1; a weak D match, TRBD1 (5 bases). This CDR3 contains 12 residues. From germline, CDR1 is SNHLY and CDR2 FYNNEI. Trimming pared 6 bases from V and 9 bases from J, leaving 12 bases between. The chain's CDR3 is CASRLLQGEQFF. CDR3 sequence (DNA): TGTGCCAGCAGGCTACTTCAGGGTGAGCAGTTCTTC. Variable domain in full (rest from reference TRBV2 and TRBJ2-1): EPEVTQTPSHQVTQMGQEVILRCVPISNHLYFYWYRQILGQKVEFLVSFYNNEISEKSEIFDDQFSVERPDGSNFTLKIRSTKLEDSAMYFCASRLLQGEQFFGPGTRLTVL.

This chain connects TRBV6-1 to TRBJ2-7; 9 bases agree with TRBD1. The V gene's germline CDR1 is MNHNS and CDR2 SASEGT. The CDR3 length is 18 residues. The J segment lost 7 bases and the V segment lost 3 bases, leaving 19 bases of the junction unmatched. CDR3 loop: CASSEGQGLRRGRREQYF. The CDR3 DNA follows: TGTGCCAGCAGTGAGGGACAGGGACTTCGGCGGGGACGTCGGGAGCAGTACTTC.

This clonotype was counted a few times. The chain carries TRBV29-1 and TRBJ2-3; TRBD2 aligns across 9 bases. V was pared by 6 bases and J by 0 bases, with 19 bases of the junction left unmatched. CDR3 length equals 19 residues. Germline V gene sequence: CDR1 SQVTM, CDR2 ANQGSEA. Written as DNA, the CDR3 is TGCAGCGTCCCCCCTTTCGGGCTAGCGGGACCCGAAAGCACAGATACGCAGTATTTT. Its translation is CSVPPFGLAGPESTDTQYF.

The chain is built from TRBV4-3 and TRBJ1-4; D perhaps matches TRBD1 (5 bases). The CDR3 runs to 15 residues. Trimming removed 0 bases from V and 5 bases from J, with 10 bases in between. CDR1 is LGHNA, CDR2 YSLEER, per germline. Here the CDR3 DNA reads TGCGCCAGCAGCCAAGATGGGGCAGTCAATGAAAAACTGTTTTTT. It specifies CASSQDGAVNEKLFF.

The chain couples TRBV12-3 or TRBV12-4 to TRBJ1-5; no definite D call. The CDR3 runs to 17 residues. Trimming removed 2 bases at V and 0 bases at J, with 14 bases between. CDR3 sequence (DNA): TGTGCCAGCAGTTTAAGTTCGGGCCCCAATAGCAATCAGCCCCAGCATTTT. Translation gives CASSLSSGPNSNQPQHF.

The chain recombines TRBV9 with TRBJ2-7; D is unclear. V was cut by 0 bases and J by 3 bases, with 10 bases left in between. This CDR3 comprises 14 residues. From germline, CDR1 is SGDLS and CDR2 YYNGEE. Here the CDR3 DNA reads TGTGCCAGCAGCGTAGGCGCAGGCATCTACGAGCAGTACTTC. It is translated as CASSVGAGIYEQYF.

V gene TRBV11-2 combines with J gene TRBJ2-2; no firm D call. Germline CDR1 is SGHAT and CDR2 is FQNNGV. Trimming removed 1 base at V and 7 bases at J, with 7 bases between. The CDR3 sequence is 13 residues long. The CDR3 sequence is CASSLVSYGELFF. CDR3 bases: TGTGCCAGCAGCTTAGTTTCTTACGGGGAGCTGTTTTTT.

This clonotype was observed many times. The CDR3 spells CASSVALARNTGELFF. The CDR3 DNA reads as TGTGCCAGCAGCGTAGCACTAGCAAGGAACACCGGGGAGCTGTTTTTT. The V call is TRBV9, the J call TRBJ2-2, with D tentatively TRBD2 (6 bases). V was cut by 0 bases and J by 1 base, with 10 bases left in between. Looked up from germline, CDR1 is SGDLS and CDR2 is YYNGEE. The CDR3 has 16 amino acids.

This clonotype was counted a few times. The gene calls are TRBV6-1 and TRBJ2-7; possible D gene TRBD2, 5 bases. CDR1 MNHNS and CDR2 SASEGT come from the germline V gene. The CDR3 is 14 amino acids. The V and J ends lost 2 bases and 6 bases respectively, with 14 bases between them. DNA for the CDR3: TGTGCCAGCAGTGAAACCAAGGGCGGACTCGAGCAGTACTTC. Amino acid sequence: CASSETKGGLEQYF.

Note on this clonotype: This may be a read error, as it is one base from a much larger clone. V is TRBV5-1 and J is TRBJ2-7; TRBD1 or TRBD2 may be the D gene (6 bases each). Germline loops: CDR1 SGHRS, CDR2 YFSETQ. This CDR3 spans 15 amino acids. The CDR3 DNA sequence: TGCGCCAGCGGCTTGTGGGGGGACAACTCCTACGAGCAGTACTTC. Encoded protein: CASGLWGDNSYEQYF.

This clonotype showed up just a few times. V usage is TRBV7-9 and J usage is TRBJ2-4; 10 nucleotides match TRBD2. The CDR3 is 14 residues long. J was trimmed by 6 bases and V by 5 bases; bases with no gene match: 4. Germline V lookup: CDR1 SEHNR, CDR2 FQNEAQ (reference sequence). As DNA, the CDR3 is TGTGCCAGCAGCCCTCGACTAGCGGGAAACATTCAGTACTTC. This encodes CASSPRLAGNIQYF.

This clonotype was picked up a small number of times. The chain is built from TRBV19 and TRBJ2-4; D is uncertain. CDR1 and CDR2 (germline): LNHDA, SQIVND (reference sequence). The V end was cut by 3 bases, the J end by 0 bases, with 9 bases between. The CDR3 has 15 amino acids. CDR3 sequence (DNA): TGTGCCAGTAGTATGCAGAATCTAGCCAAAAACATTCAGTACTTC. It encodes CASSMQNLAKNIQYF.

This clonotype was found many times. The chain has TRBV9 and TRBJ2-7; D assignment may be TRBD1 or TRBD2 (6 bases each). Germline V lookup: CDR1 SGDLS, CDR2 YYNGEE. This CDR3 region has 15 residues. Trimming left V 0 bases short and J 5 bases short, with 15 bases between. The CDR3 here is CASSVEIGGPDEQYF. The CDR3 nucleotides are TGTGCCAGCAGCGTAGAAATTGGGGGGCCGGACGAGCAGTACTTC.

This clonotype was observed many times. The chain uses TRBV6-5 and TRBJ2-7; 9 bases align to TRBD1. Germline values: CDR1 MNHEY, CDR2 SVGAGI. V lost 7 bases and J lost 7; bases outside the gene matches: 5. CDR3 length equals 12 residues. The chain's CDR3 is CASTGQGEEQYF. CDR3 bases: TGTGCCAGCACGGGACAGGGTGAAGAGCAGTACTTC.

The CDR3 DNA follows: TGTGCCAGCAGTGGAGGGGTAGCGGGCTCGGGCGGCAATGAGCAGTTCTTC. Residues: CASSGGVAGSGGNEQFF. V and J are TRBV12-3 or TRBV12-4 and TRBJ2-1, with 7 bases aligning to TRBD2. Germline trimming cut 5 bases from V and 6 bases from J; bases unmatched to any gene: 16. This CDR3 region has 17 residues.

In its sample, this clonotype was seen many times. The rearrangement uses TRBV6-2 or TRBV6-3 and TRBJ1-2; no reliable D call. V was clipped by 6 bases and J by 0 bases, with 17 bases between them. Per the germline V gene, CDR1 is MNHEY and CDR2 is SVGEGT. This CDR3 spans 16 amino acids. Here the CDR3 reads CASSHPALRSNYGYTF. In DNA form, the CDR3 reads TGTGCCAGCAGCCATCCCGCCCTCAGGTCTAACTATGGCTACACCTTC.

This clonotype was recorded at least ten times. The V gene is TRBV7-2, the J gene TRBJ2-5, with 11 bases identical to TRBD2. CDR1 and CDR2 from the germline V gene are SGHTA and FQGNSA. Trimming at V came to 4 bases and at J to 7 bases, leaving 11 bases not matched to a gene. The CDR3 is made up of 16 amino acids. CDR3: CASSSRIAGGSVTQYF. CDR3 DNA sequence: TGTGCCAGCAGCTCCCGTATAGCGGGGGGGTCCGTGACCCAGTACTTC.

This clonotype was counted at least ten times. This chain joins TRBV5-1 and TRBJ2-2, with 8 bases that match TRBD2. With V trimmed by 1 base and J by 6 bases, 8 bases remained unmatched. CDR1 and CDR2 (germline): SGHRS, YFSETQ. The CDR3 runs 16 residues. The CDR3 DNA reads TGCGCCAGCAGCTTGTCGGCGGGGGGCCTATCCGGGGAGCTGTTTTTT. Amino acid sequence: CASSLSAGGLSGELFF.

With respect to this clonotype: Since a much larger clone is just one base distant, this may be a read error. The gene calls are TRBV20-1 and TRBJ2-7; possibly TRBD1 or TRBD2 for D (5 bases each). This CDR3 region has 12 residues. V lost 5 bases, J lost 0 bases, and 8 bases lay in between. The germline V gene encodes CDR1 DFQATT and CDR2 SNEGSKA (reference sequence). The CDR3: CSAYGASYEQYF. The CDR3 DNA reads as TGCAGTGCTTACGGGGCCTCCTACGAGCAGTACTTC.

Here the CDR3 reads CASSQDSDPYYNEQFF. The DNA for the CDR3 is TGTGCCAGCAGCCAAGATTCCGATCCTTACTACAATGAGCAGTTCTTC. The chain is built from TRBV4-2 and TRBJ2-1; D remains ambiguous. This CDR3 is built from 16 residues. V lost 0 bases to trimming and J lost 3 bases, with 12 bases between them. The V gene's germline CDR1 is LGHNA and CDR2 YNFKEQ.

This clonotype appeared a few times. This chain uses TRBV24-1 with TRBJ1-5; tentatively, D is TRBD1 (6 bases). Germline assignment: CDR1 KGHDR and CDR2 SFDVKD. The length of the CDR3 is 15 residues. The V end was cut by 3 bases, the J end by 1 base, with 9 bases between. The CDR3 DNA sequence: TGTGCCACCAGTGATCCGGGACAAAGCAATCAGCCCCAGCATTTT. It codes for CATSDPGQSNQPQHF.

This clonotype was seen a few times. The J gene is TRBJ2-1, the V gene TRBV29-1; 12 bases map to TRBD2. CDR1 is SQVTM, CDR2 ANQGSEA, per germline. J gave up 10 bases and V 4 bases, and 11 bases lay outside the gene matches. This CDR3 has 15 residues. This CDR3 is CSVGSRLAGVAEQFF. The CDR3 DNA sequence: TGCAGCGTTGGGTCGCGACTAGCGGGAGTGGCCGAGCAGTTCTTC.

This chain uses TRBV20-1 with TRBJ1-2, with 9 positions matching TRBD1. The germline gives CDR1 DFQATT, CDR2 SNEGSKA (reference sequence). The CDR3 length is 11 residues. J lost 6 bases, V lost 5 bases, and 1 base had no gene match. The CDR3 DNA reads TGCAGTGCTGGGACAGGGAATGGCTACACCTTC. Protein product: CSAGTGNGYTF.

This clonotype was seen ten or more times. The rearrangement links TRBV6-6 to TRBJ1-2; D unclear. Trimming stripped 0 bases from V and 13 bases from J, with 12 bases between. The CDR3 is 12 residues long. Germline V gene sequence: CDR1 MNHNY, CDR2 SVGAGI (reference sequence). For the CDR3, the DNA is TGTGCCAGCAGTTACTCGTTTGGCTACTTCACCTTC. Its translation: CASSYSFGYFTF.